This T cell receptor (beta chain) is drawn from a study of T cell repertoires in cytomegalovirus infection. Study-wide background: Public TCR beta signatures marked donors with CMV infection and the matching HLA. General study results and limits: The study found HLA-C-restricted CMV-specific TCR beta clonotypes dominating the ex vivo response. Totalled public TCR beta family frequency picked out people who carried CMV plus the relevant HLA.

TCRdb re-analysed the reads in MiXCR, keeping a single row per CDR3 protein. The sample consists of 450,000 to 550,000 distinct CDR3 sequences, 15% to 20% of them appearing once. Regarding this clonotype: Its antigen remains unidentified.

The CDR3 length is 17 residues. Germline V gives CDR1 SGHRS, CDR2 YFSETQ. V lost 1 base to trimming and J lost 6 bases, with 22 bases between them. Sequencing was performed on CD8+ T cells from PBMCs. The gene calls are TRBV5-1 and TRBJ1-2; tentative D call: TRBD1 (5 bases). This receptor was taken from a human donor in good health (CMV status not recorded). Some clones in this sample may be carry-over from other donors' samples. The CDR3 reads CASSLLGAGSRSNGYTF. The CDR3 region has the DNA TGCGCCAGCAGCTTGCTTGGGGCAGGGAGCCGTTCGAATGGCTACACCTTC.